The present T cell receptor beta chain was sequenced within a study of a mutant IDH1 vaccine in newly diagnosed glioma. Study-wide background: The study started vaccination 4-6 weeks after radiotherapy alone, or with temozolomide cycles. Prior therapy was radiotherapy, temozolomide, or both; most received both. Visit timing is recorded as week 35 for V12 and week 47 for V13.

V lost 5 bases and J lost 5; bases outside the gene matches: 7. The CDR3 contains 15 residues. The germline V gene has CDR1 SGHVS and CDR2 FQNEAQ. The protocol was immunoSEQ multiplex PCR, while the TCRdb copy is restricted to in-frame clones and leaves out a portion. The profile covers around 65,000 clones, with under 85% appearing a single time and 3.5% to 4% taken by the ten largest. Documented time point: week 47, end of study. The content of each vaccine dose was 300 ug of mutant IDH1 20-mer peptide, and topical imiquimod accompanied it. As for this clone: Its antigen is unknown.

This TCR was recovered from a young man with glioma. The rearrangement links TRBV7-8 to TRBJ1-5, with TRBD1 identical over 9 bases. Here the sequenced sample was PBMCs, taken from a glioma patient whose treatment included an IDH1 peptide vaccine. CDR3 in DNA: TGTGCCAGCAGCCTCCGGACAGGGGAGCATCAGCCCCAGCATTTT. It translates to CASSLRTGEHQPQHF. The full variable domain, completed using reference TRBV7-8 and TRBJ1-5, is GAGVSQSPRYKVAKRGQDVALRCDPISGHVSLFWYQQALGQGPEFLTYFQNEAQLDKSGLPSDRFFAERPEGSVSTLKIQRTQQEDSAVYLCASSLRTGEHQPQHFGDGTRLSIL.